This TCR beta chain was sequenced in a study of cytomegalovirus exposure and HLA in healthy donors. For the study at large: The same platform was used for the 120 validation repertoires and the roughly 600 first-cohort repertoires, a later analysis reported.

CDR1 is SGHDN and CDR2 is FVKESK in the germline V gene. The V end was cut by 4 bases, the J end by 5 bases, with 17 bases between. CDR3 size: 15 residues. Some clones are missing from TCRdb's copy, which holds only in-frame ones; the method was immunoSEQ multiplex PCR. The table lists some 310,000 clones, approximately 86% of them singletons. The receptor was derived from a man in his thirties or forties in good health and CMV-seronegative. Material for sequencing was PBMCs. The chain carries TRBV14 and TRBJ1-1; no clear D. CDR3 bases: TGTGCCAGCAGCCCCCAAGCGGTAAGGACGACTGAAGCTTTCTTT. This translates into CASSPQAVRTTEAFF.